This T cell receptor beta chain appears in the sequencing data of a study of blood T cell repertoires in COVID-19. Study summary: T cells, B-cell-depleted T cells, or PBMCs supplied cDNA or gDNA.

Libraries were prepared by immunoSEQ multiplex PCR; TCRdb keeps only in-frame clonotypes and omits some of them. The table shows some 110,000 clones, with around 70% occurring only once. Seattle-derived patients entered the study during active infection and were followed longitudinally. Material for sequencing was peripheral blood. The sequence derives from an elderly man with COVID-19, enrolled during active disease.

In nucleotides, the CDR3 is TGCGCCAGCAGCAAGACAGGGGGCCAAACTGAAGCTTTCTTT. It codes for CASSKTGGQTEAFF. The chain links TRBV5-1 to TRBJ1-1, with TRBD1 identical over 10 bases. The germline gives CDR1 SGHRS, CDR2 YFSETQ. The CDR3 covers 14 residues. V was clipped by 4 bases and J by 5 bases; unmatched bases: 5. Together with reference TRBV5-1 and TRBJ1-1, the CDR3 gives the full variable domain: KAGVTQTPRYLIKTRGQQVTLSCSPISGHRSVSWYQQTPGQGLQFLFEYFSETQRNKGNFPGRFSGRQFSNSRSEMNVSTLELGDSALYLCASSKTGGQTEAFFGQGTRLTVV.